A single sample is the source of the 7 T cell receptor beta chains below, sequenced in a study of T cell responses to AZD1222 COVID-19 vaccine. Method: immunoSEQ multiplex PCR; TCRdb's copy keeps in-frame clones and lacks some. The table lists about 90,000 clones, 91% of them singletons. Material: peripheral blood, obtained on day 0 of MenACWY control vaccination. Source of these receptors: an adult in good health.

As concerns this clone: The germline gene is not matched at one end of the junction; a read error may be the cause. DNA for the CDR3: TGTGCCAGCAGTTTATCGAACAGTGAAGCTTTCTTT. Encoded protein: CASSLSNSEAFF. The chain recombines TRBV27 with TRBJ1-1; D unresolved. CDR3 length: 12 residues. Germline V lookup: CDR1 MNHEY, CDR2 SMNVEV (reference sequence).

The chain combines TRBV10-1 with TRBJ1-2, with no clear D. Trimming removed 10 bases at V and 0 bases at J, with 9 bases between. This CDR3 has 12 amino acids. In germline, CDR1 is WNHNN, CDR2 SYGVQD (reference sequence). The CDR3 region is CATQGPNYGYTF. CDR3 in DNA: TGCGCCACCCAAGGTCCTAACTATGGCTACACCTTC.

The V and J genes are TRBV28 and TRBJ2-7, with D possibly matching TRBD1 (6 bases). Germline CDR1 and CDR2: MDHEN and SYDVKM. This CDR3 comprises 12 residues. Trimming took 2 bases from V and 6 from J, leaving 8 bases between them. CDR3: CASSLAGVEQYF. For the CDR3, the DNA is TGTGCCAGCAGTTTAGCAGGGGTCGAGCAGTACTTC.

The chain links TRBV6-6 to TRBJ1-5; D not certain. Deletions cut 4 bases from V and 6 bases from J, with 4 bases between. Germline values: CDR1 MNHNY, CDR2 SVGAGI (reference sequence). This CDR3 region has 11 residues. CDR3 DNA: TGTGCCAGCAGTTTTGGTCAGCCCCAGCATTTT. This encodes CASSFGQPQHF.

The J gene is TRBJ2-2, the V gene TRBV19; the D gene could be TRBD1 or TRBD2 (5 bases each). Deletions cut 5 bases from V and 6 bases from J, with 16 bases between. CDR1 and CDR2 (germline): LNHDA, SQIVND (reference sequence). This CDR3 is built from 15 residues. CDR3 sequence (DNA): TGTGCCAGTAGTCAGCCGGCAGGGCGGGCCGGGGAGCTGTTTTTT. It codes for CASSQPAGRAGELFF.

V gene TRBV3-1 (or the pseudogene TRBV3-2) combines with J gene TRBJ1-5; no clear D. The CDR3 is made up of 13 amino acids. Germline values: CDR1 LGHDT, CDR2 YNNKEL (reference sequence). Deletions cut 3 bases from V and 7 bases from J, with 10 bases between. This CDR3 reads CASSQALGQPQHF. In DNA form, the CDR3 reads TGTGCCAGCAGCCAGGCGCTTGGACAGCCCCAGCATTTT.

V is TRBV11-3 and J is TRBJ2-1, with 10 positions matching TRBD2. Germline V CDR1 and CDR2: SGHNT, YENEEA. The CDR3 spans 18 residues. With 5 bases clipped from V and 7 bases from J, the junction kept 17 bases outside the gene matches. For the CDR3, the DNA is TGTGCCAGCAGCCCAGCGGGGCCCCATGCTAGCGGGAGAAATGAGCAGTTCTTC. Its translation is CASSPAGPHASGRNEQFF.